This T cell receptor (beta chain) was found in a study of blood T cell repertoires in COVID-19. A note on this clone: Additional DNA sequences in this sample encode the identical CDR3.

Repertoires were generated with immunoSEQ multiplex PCR, while TCRdb's copy carries only in-frame clones and drops some. Counted here are roughly 180,000 clones, roughly 81% occurring once; the ten biggest clones make up roughly 7.1%. Trimming took 5 bases from V and 7 from J, leaving 8 bases between them. Germline V gene lookup returns CDR1 SGHTA and CDR2 FQGNSA. This CDR3 is built from 11 residues. The sample consisted of peripheral blood. J is TRBJ1-1 and V is TRBV7-2; no clear D. The source of this sequence is a man in his forties who had recovered from COVID-19. The CDR3 bases are TGTGCCAGCAGCCTGGCTCTTGAAGCTTTCTTT. Protein: CASSLALEAFF.